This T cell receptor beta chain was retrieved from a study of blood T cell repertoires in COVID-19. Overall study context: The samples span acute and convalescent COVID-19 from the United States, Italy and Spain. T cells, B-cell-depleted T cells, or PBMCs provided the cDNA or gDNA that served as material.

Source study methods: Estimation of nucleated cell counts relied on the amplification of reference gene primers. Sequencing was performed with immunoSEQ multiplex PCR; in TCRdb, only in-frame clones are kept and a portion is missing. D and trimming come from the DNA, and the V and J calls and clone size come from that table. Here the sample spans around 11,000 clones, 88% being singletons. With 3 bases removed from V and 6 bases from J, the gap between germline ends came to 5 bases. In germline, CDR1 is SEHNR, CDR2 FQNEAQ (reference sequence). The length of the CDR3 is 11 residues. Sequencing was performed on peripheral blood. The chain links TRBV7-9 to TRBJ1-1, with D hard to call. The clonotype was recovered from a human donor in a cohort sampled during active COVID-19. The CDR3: CASSLSAEAFF. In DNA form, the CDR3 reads TGTGCCAGCAGCTTGAGTGCTGAAGCTTTCTTT.